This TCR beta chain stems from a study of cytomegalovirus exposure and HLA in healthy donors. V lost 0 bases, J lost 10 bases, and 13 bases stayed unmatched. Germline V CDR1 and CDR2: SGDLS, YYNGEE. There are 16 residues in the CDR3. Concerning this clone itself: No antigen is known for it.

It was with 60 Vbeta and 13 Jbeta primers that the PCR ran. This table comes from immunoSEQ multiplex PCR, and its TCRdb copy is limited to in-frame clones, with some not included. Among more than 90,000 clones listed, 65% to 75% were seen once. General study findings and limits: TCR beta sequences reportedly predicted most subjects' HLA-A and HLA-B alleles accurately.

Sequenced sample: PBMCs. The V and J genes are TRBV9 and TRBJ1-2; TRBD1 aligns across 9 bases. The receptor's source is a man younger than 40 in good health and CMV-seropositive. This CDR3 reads CASSVAGTGFTSSYTF. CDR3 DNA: TGTGCCAGCAGCGTAGCGGGGACAGGGTTCACCTCCTCCTACACCTTC.